One T cell receptor (beta chain) is described in this entry. It lacks a known antigen. The sample holds no much larger clone one base away, and base qualities are not on file. The data originate from a study of T-cell reconstitution after alpha-beta-depleted transplantation in children (TCRdb year 2016). In terms of the full investigation: T-cell immune reconstitution after TCRalphabeta/CD19-depleted allogeneic hematopoietic cell transplantation in children was quantitatively tracked in the study by means of TCR repertoire profiling.

The investigation overall reported the following: Hyperexpanded clone frequencies declined over subsequent months; after one year, T-cell counts and TCRbeta diversity were mostly attributed to newly produced T cells. The high TCRbeta diversity at day 60 in some patients was ascribed to recipient T cells and intrathymic progenitors that had survived conditioning. The apparently early alphabetaT-cell count recovery about two months after transplant was reportedly dependent on only several hundred rapidly expanded clones derived from non-depleted graft cells.

The treatment or condition label on this specimen signifies: allogeneic hematopoietic cell transplantation with graft depleted of TCRalphabeta T cells and CD19 B cells. TCRalphabeta/CD19-depleted allogeneic hematopoietic cell grafts were given to the transplant recipients, all of whom were children. Libraries were constructed by PCR. The sequencing machine was an Illumina HiSeq 2500. TCR library preparation used molecular barcoding, with unique molecular identifiers applied to normalize quantification of the TCRbeta repertoire. TCRdb trimmed the raw reads at Q25, called clones with MiXCR and kept productive beta chains. Each record represents a unique CDR3 protein, reported with the most common genes and DNA among its rows. Here the sample has hundreds of thousands of distinct CDR3 sequences; 13% occur a single time. Jointly, the top ten make up around 0.79% of the sample. CDR1 and CDR2 (MNHEY, SMNVEV) derive from the germline V gene (reference sequence). V ends up 5 bases short and J 6 bases short, with an unmatched junction base count of 10. Measured from the cysteine to the phenylalanine, the CDR3 is 15 residues long. Only the CDR3 part of the read is kept: 45 bases, read in frame from the first base.

The starting material was PBMCs, obtained before TCRalphabeta/CD19-depleted stem cell transplant. This receptor was identified in a girl aged 2-10 years with congenital amegakaryocytic thrombocytopenia, due to receive a stem cell transplant. The V and J genes are TRBV27 and TRBJ1-2; 9 central nucleotides agree with TRBD1. This receptor carries the CDR3 CASSLLWDRADGYTF. DNA sequence: TGTGCCAGCAGTCTATTGTGGGACAGGGCGGATGGCTACACCTTC.